A single sample gave rise to the 31 T cell receptor beta chains below, sequenced in a study of T cells in Graves' hyperthyroidism and ophthalmopathy. RNA transcripts gave rise to amplified TCR beta CDR3 regions. TCR CDR3 regions were first amplified by RT-PCR with HTBI primers. Via MiXCR, TCRdb re-called the multiplex PCR reads, giving one row per CDR3 protein. The data hold 50,000 to 75,000 distinct CDR3 sequences, with around half observed a single time. Sample: blood. These receptors were taken from a woman aged 30 to 39 with Graves' ophthalmopathy.

Of note for this clonotype: Sequence at one end of the junction differs from germline and may be a read error. This rearrangement joins TRBV20-1 to TRBJ2-2; possibly TRBD2 for D (6 bases). CDR3 length: 15 amino acids. Germline CDR1 DFQATT, CDR2 SNEGSKA (reference sequence). The CDR3, as DNA: TGCAGTGCTATCGCGGGGAAAACGAACACCAGGGAGCCGTTTTTT. Encoded protein: CSAIAGKTNTREPFF.

This chain uses TRBV25-1 with TRBJ2-1; 15 nucleotides agree with TRBD2. Germline V gene sequence: CDR1 MGHDK, CDR2 SYGVNS. V dropped 5 bases and J dropped 10; count of bases not matched to a gene: 21. This CDR3 spans 20 amino acids. The CDR3, as DNA: TGTGCCAGCAGTTCAACTCGGACTAGCGGGAGGGCCTTCAGAACCTACGAGCAGTTCTTC. Amino acid sequence: CASSSTRTSGRAFRTYEQFF.

The sample holds many counts of this clonotype. This chain connects TRBV6-5 to TRBJ1-2; 9 bases align to TRBD1. The CDR3 has 14 residues. Germline loops: CDR1 MNHEY, CDR2 SVGAGI. With V trimmed by 6 bases and J by 4 bases, 6 bases remained unmatched. DNA of the CDR3: TGTGCCAGCAGCCTCCAGGACAGGGGCTATGGCTACACCTTC. Translated: CASSLQDRGYGYTF.

As concerns this clonotype: An end of the junction differs from the germline gene, which may be a read error. The V gene is TRBV7-3, the J gene TRBJ1-2; 9 positions agree with TRBD1. This CDR3 is 15 amino acids long. Germline loops: CDR1 SGHTA, CDR2 FQGTGA. The CDR3, as DNA: TGTGCCAGCAGCTTAACGGGGACAGGGAGCTATGGCTACATCTTC. It is translated as CASSLTGTGSYGYIF.

The rearrangement uses TRBV25-1 and TRBJ2-1, with TRBD2 matching 7 bases. The J call could be wrong; TRBJ2-7 is a better fit for the DNA end. This CDR3 comprises 14 residues. Germline-derived CDR1 and CDR2 are MGHDK and SYGVNS. CDR3 in DNA: TGTGCCAGTAGACCAGCGGGGCACTACAATGAGCAGTACTTC. Residues: CASRPAGHYNEQYF.

The V gene is TRBV5-6, the J gene TRBJ2-7; D is unclear. Trimming left V 3 bases short and J 0 bases short, with 4 bases between. The CDR3 runs to 12 residues. Germline V gene sequence: CDR1 SGHDT, CDR2 YYEEEE. The DNA for the CDR3 is TGTGCCAGCAGCTGGAGCTCCTACGAGCAGTACTTC. Amino acids: CASSWSSYEQYF.

The rearrangement joins TRBV19 to TRBJ2-4; tentatively, D is TRBD1 (6 bases). The CDR3 covers 13 residues. Germline V lookup: CDR1 LNHDA, CDR2 SQIVND (reference sequence). V was pared by 10 bases and J by 6 bases, with 16 bases between. This chain's CDR3 is CATTQGTRNIQYF. CDR3 nucleotide sequence: TGTGCCACCACACAGGGAACCAGAAACATTCAGTACTTC.

This clonotype was counted at least ten times. This chain joins TRBV5-5 and TRBJ2-7; D gene uncertain. V was trimmed by 1 base and J by 2 bases, leaving 7 bases between them. In germline, CDR1 is SGHKS, CDR2 YYEKEE (reference sequence). The CDR3 runs 13 residues. The CDR3 loop is CASSLPGPYEQYF. The DNA of the CDR3 is TGTGCCAGCAGCTTGCCGGGTCCCTACGAGCAGTACTTC.

Concerning this clonotype itself: An end of the junction does not agree with germline; a read error may underlie this. This chain connects TRBV7-6 to TRBJ1-1; 7 positions match TRBD1. The length of the CDR3 is 17 residues. From germline, CDR1 is SGHVS and CDR2 FNYEAQ. The CDR3 region is CASSYSGGDSTNTEAFF. In nucleotides, the CDR3 is TGTGCCAGCAGCTACTCAGGGGGGGATAGTACGAACACTGAAGCGTTCTTT.

This chain uses TRBV20-1 with TRBJ2-2, with TRBD2 identical over 7 bases. The CDR3 has 14 amino acids. Per germline, CDR1 DFQATT and CDR2 SNEGSKA (reference sequence). V was clipped by 6 bases and J by 2 bases; unmatched bases: 6. The CDR3 nucleotides read TGCAGTGCGGGAGGGGCCGCTAACACCGGGGAGCTGTTTTTT. Its protein is CSAGGAANTGELFF.

This clonotype was recorded at least ten times. The V and J genes are TRBV3-1 and TRBJ1-2; 7 nucleotides line up with TRBD1. The V and J ends lost 4 bases and 7 bases, in that order; junction bases with no gene match: 9. This CDR3 region has 14 residues. CDR1 is LGHDT and CDR2 is YNNKEL in the germline V gene (reference sequence). Here the CDR3 reads CASSPRQGGGGYTF. The CDR3 nucleotides are TGTGCCAGCAGCCCCCGACAGGGAGGAGGTGGCTACACCTTC.

This chain uses TRBV28 with TRBJ2-1, with D possibly called TRBD1 or TRBD2 (6 bases each). Germline V gene sequence: CDR1 MDHEN, CDR2 SYDVKM. The V end lost 8 bases, the J end lost 2 bases, and 16 bases lay between the germline ends. This CDR3 contains 15 residues. The CDR3: CASHGGSGAYNEQFF. CDR3 DNA sequence: TGTGCCAGCCACGGGGGCTCGGGCGCCTACAATGAGCAGTTCTTC. Full variable domain (outside the CDR3, taken from reference TRBV28 and TRBJ2-1): DVKVTQSSRYLVKRTGEKVFLECVQDMDHENMFWYRQDPGLGLRLIYFSYDVKMKEKGDIPEGYSVSREKKERFSLILESASTNQTSMYLCASHGGSGAYNEQFFGPGTRLTVL.

This clonotype was picked up many times. The CDR3 loop is CSVLSSYNSPLHF. Here the CDR3 DNA reads TGCAGTGTCCTGAGCTCCTATAATTCACCCCTCCACTTT. V is TRBV20-1 and J is TRBJ1-6; D not certain. There are 13 residues in the CDR3. Germline CDR1 is DFQATT and CDR2 is SNEGSKA (reference sequence). V lost 7 bases and J lost 0, with 7 bases in between.

The chain is built from TRBV24-1 and TRBJ2-5; maybe TRBD1 (5 bases). This CDR3 spans 16 amino acids. From germline, CDR1 is KGHDR and CDR2 SFDVKD. V shed 2 bases and J shed 9 bases, with 21 bases lying between them. DNA of the CDR3: TGTGCCACCAGTGATTCGCAGGGTTTTCTGAATCAGCCCCAGTACTTC. Amino acids: CATSDSQGFLNQPQYF.

Written as DNA, the CDR3 is TGCAGTGCCAAGACTAGCGGGCGTCAAGAGACCCAGTACTTC. Protein sequence: CSAKTSGRQETQYF. The V call is TRBV20-1, the J call TRBJ2-5; 10 bases are a match to TRBD2. Trimming at V came to 6 bases and at J to 2 bases, leaving 6 bases not matched to a gene. The length of the CDR3 is 14 residues. Germline CDR1 is DFQATT and CDR2 is SNEGSKA (reference sequence).

V usage is TRBV7-9 and J usage is TRBJ2-7; possible D gene TRBD2, 6 bases. The V gene's germline CDR1 is SEHNR and CDR2 FQNEAQ (reference sequence). The CDR3 has 16 residues. Trimming pared 5 bases from V and 2 bases from J, leaving 19 bases between. The CDR3 nucleotides read TGTGCCAGCAGCATCCTCGTTTGGGGGGTTACCTACGAGCAGTACTTC. Protein: CASSILVWGVTYEQYF. Full variable domain (missing parts from reference TRBV7-9 and TRBJ2-7): DTGVSQNPRHKITKRGQNVTFRCDPISEHNRLYWYRQTLGQGPEFLTYFQNEAQLEKSRLLSDRFSAERPKGSFSTLEIQRTEQGDSAMYLCASSILVWGVTYEQYFGPGTRLTVT.

The chain is built from TRBV20-1 and TRBJ2-1; 14 bases line up with TRBD2. V lost 6 bases and J lost 9; bases outside the gene matches: 4. Looked up from germline, CDR1 is DFQATT and CDR2 is SNEGSKA (reference sequence). This CDR3 region has 13 residues. CDR3 nucleotide sequence: TGCAGTGCAACGGGACTAGCGGGAGCTGAGCAGTTCTTC. It encodes CSATGLAGAEQFF.

This chain joins TRBV25-1 and TRBJ2-1, with 9 bases lining up with TRBD1. The CDR3 runs 17 residues. J gave up 5 bases and V 8 bases, and 16 bases lay outside the gene matches. Germline lookup yields CDR1 MGHDK and CDR2 SYGVNS. CDR3 in DNA: TGTGCCAGCTCACTAGGCGGGGGACAGGGTGCCCACAATGAGCAGTTCTTC. Protein sequence: CASSLGGGQGAHNEQFF.

This clonotype came up many times. The chain recombines TRBV27 with TRBJ2-3; D not certain. CDR3 length equals 11 residues. Germline-derived CDR1 and CDR2 are MNHEY and SMNVEV (reference sequence). Trimming took off 5 bases at V and 6 bases at J, with 6 bases between the two ends. CDR3 nucleotide sequence: TGTGCCAGCAGTCGGTCCGATACGCAGTATTTT. It yields the protein CASSRSDTQYF.

J is TRBJ1-4 and V is TRBV14, with D perhaps TRBD1 (5 bases). This CDR3 contains 14 residues. Germline V gene lookup returns CDR1 SGHDN and CDR2 FVKESK. Trimming left V 4 bases short and J 8 bases short, with 14 bases between. CDR3 sequence (DNA): TGTGCCAGCAGCCTATCCGGGGCGAGGGAAAAACTGTTTTTT. It translates to CASSLSGAREKLFF.

The chain carries TRBV6-5 and TRBJ1-5; weak D call: TRBD1 (5 bases). CDR3 size: 13 residues. Germline values: CDR1 MNHEY, CDR2 SVGAGI. The germline V and J ends were trimmed by 7 bases and 4 bases, with 11 bases remaining between them. The CDR3 is CASMGPSNQPQHF. CDR3 DNA: TGTGCCAGCATGGGGCCCTCTAATCAGCCCCAGCATTTT.

This clonotype was observed at least ten times. A clone one base away is much larger, so this may be a read error. The gene calls are TRBV5-5 and TRBJ1-6; no clear D. The germline gives CDR1 SGHKS, CDR2 YYEKEE (reference sequence). The V gene lost 0 bases and the J gene lost 8 bases, with 6 bases spanning the gap. There are 13 residues in the CDR3. CDR3 coding DNA: TGTGCCAGCAGCTTGGACAGTGATTCACCCCTCCACTTT. Protein sequence: CASSLDSDSPLHF. Using reference TRBV5-5 and TRBJ1-6 for the parts outside the CDR3, the full variable domain is DAGVTQSPTHLIKTRGQQVTLRCSPISGHKSVSWYQQVLGQGPQFIFQYYEKEERGRGNFPDRFSARQFPNYSSELNVNALLLGDSALYLCASSLDSDSPLHFGNGTRLTVT.

As regards this clonotype: The germline gene is not matched at one end of the junction; a read error may be the cause. This chain links TRBV5-5 with TRBJ2-7; tentative D call: TRBD1 (6 bases). Germline lookup yields CDR1 SGHKS and CDR2 YYEKEE (reference sequence). The CDR3 totals 16 residues. In nucleotides, the CDR3 is TGTGCCAGCAGCTCGGTAACAGGGAGACTCTCCTGCGAGCAGTACTTC. Its translation: CASSSVTGRLSCEQYF.

As concerns this clonotype: At one of its ends the junction is not consistent with the germline gene, which may arise from a read error. This chain connects TRBV19 to TRBJ2-1, with 15 bases matching TRBD2. Germline V gene sequence: CDR1 LNHDA, CDR2 SQIVND (reference sequence). The CDR3 is made up of 15 amino acids. The CDR3 is CASSPGLAGGNEQLF. The CDR3 DNA follows: TGTGCCAGTAGCCCGGGACTAGCGGGAGGTAATGAGCAGCTCTTC.

This clonotype was counted ten times or more. The gene calls are TRBV12-3 or TRBV12-4 and TRBJ1-5; D unresolved. Trimming shortened V by 2 bases and J by 5 bases, and 4 bases separated the two germline ends. The CDR3 sequence is 12 residues long. CDR3 nucleotide sequence: TGTGCCAGCAGTTTATTACATCAGCCCCAGCATTTT. Amino acid sequence: CASSLLHQPQHF.

This clonotype has ten or more counts. The rearrangement joins TRBV19 to TRBJ1-2; possibly TRBD1 for D (5 bases). The V end was cut by 4 bases, the J end by 2 bases, with 17 bases between. The CDR3 contains 16 residues. Per the germline V gene, CDR1 is LNHDA and CDR2 is SQIVND (reference sequence). CDR3 DNA: TGTGCCAGTAGTAGAGACGGGGCAGCTCAAAACTATGGCTACACCTTC. Translation: CASSRDGAAQNYGYTF.

CDR3 in amino acids: CASSVPGLAGGTDTQYF. For the CDR3, the DNA is TGTGCCAGCAGCGTACCGGGACTAGCGGGAGGAACAGATACGCAGTATTTT. This chain links TRBV9 with TRBJ2-3, with 15 bases lining up with TRBD2. CDR1 is SGDLS, CDR2 YYNGEE, per germline. After removal of 1 base from V and 3 bases from J, the junction contained 3 bases not matched to a gene. The CDR3 is 17 amino acids. The variable domain in full, completed from reference TRBV9 and TRBJ2-3, reads DSGVTQTPKHLITATGQRVTLRCSPRSGDLSVYWYQQSLDQGLQFLIQYYNGEERAKGNILERFSAQQFPDLHSELNLSSLELGDSALYFCASSVPGLAGGTDTQYFGPGTRLTVL.

This clonotype was observed at least ten times. The chain's CDR3 is CASSLSTSPRQPQHF. DNA of the CDR3: TGTGCCAGCAGTTTGTCCACCAGCCCGCGGCAGCCCCAGCATTTT. The chain links TRBV12-3 or TRBV12-4 to TRBJ1-5; D is undetermined. This CDR3 has 15 residues. V was cut by 3 bases and J by 7 bases, with 16 bases left in between.

This clonotype was counted many times. The V and J genes are TRBV20-1 and TRBJ2-3; TRBD2 aligns across 9 bases. V was pared by 6 bases and J by 4 bases, with 14 bases of the junction left unmatched. Germline-derived CDR1 and CDR2 are DFQATT and SNEGSKA (reference sequence). CDR3 size: 16 residues. CDR3 sequence reads: CSAPSPSGRIADTQYF. The CDR3 nucleotides are TGCAGTGCCCCCTCCCCCAGCGGGAGGATCGCAGATACGCAGTATTTT.

This clonotype was counted ten times or more. The CDR3 coding sequence is TGTGCTAGTGGTTTGGCCGGGACAGCCTACGAGCAGTACTTC. This gives the protein CASGLAGTAYEQYF. This chain connects TRBV12-5 to TRBJ2-7, with TRBD1 matching over 7 bases. V gave up 1 base and J gave up 2 bases; unmatched junction bases: 2. The CDR3 totals 14 residues. Germline V gene data show CDR1 as LGHNT and CDR2 as FRNRAP.

This clonotype was seen repeatedly, ten times or more. V is TRBV30 and J is TRBJ1-5; possibly TRBD1 for D (5 bases). Germline CDR1 is GTSNPN and CDR2 is SVGIG (reference sequence). The V end lost 4 bases, the J end lost 6 bases, and 13 bases lay between the germline ends. The CDR3 loop spans 13 amino acids. The CDR3 sequence: CAWTQGGGQPQHF. CDR3 DNA: TGTGCCTGGACGCAGGGAGGCGGTCAGCCCCAGCATTTT.